This T cell receptor (beta chain) was identified in a study of blood T cell repertoires in COVID-19. The overall study: COVID-19 samples, acute and convalescent, were from the United States, Italy and Spain.

V was shortened by 4 bases and J by 0 bases, with 20 bases between the two germline ends. Germline CDR1 and CDR2: SGDLS and YYNGEE. The CDR3 has 18 residues. This clone appeared a single time. Only in-frame clones appear in the TCRdb table, and some are missing; sequencing was by immunoSEQ multiplex PCR. There are under 200,000 clones in the sample; about 85% occur only once, and under 6.5% lies in the top ten. The sample consisted of peripheral blood. V is TRBV9 and J is TRBJ2-1; a possible D gene is TRBD2 (6 bases). This sequence was found in a woman aged 50 to 65 with COVID-19, enrolled during active disease. The CDR3 coding sequence is TGTGCCAGCAGCCTCGACGGGGGTAGCGCTAGCTCCTACAATGAGCAGTTCTTC. Encoded protein: CASSLDGGSASSYNEQFF.